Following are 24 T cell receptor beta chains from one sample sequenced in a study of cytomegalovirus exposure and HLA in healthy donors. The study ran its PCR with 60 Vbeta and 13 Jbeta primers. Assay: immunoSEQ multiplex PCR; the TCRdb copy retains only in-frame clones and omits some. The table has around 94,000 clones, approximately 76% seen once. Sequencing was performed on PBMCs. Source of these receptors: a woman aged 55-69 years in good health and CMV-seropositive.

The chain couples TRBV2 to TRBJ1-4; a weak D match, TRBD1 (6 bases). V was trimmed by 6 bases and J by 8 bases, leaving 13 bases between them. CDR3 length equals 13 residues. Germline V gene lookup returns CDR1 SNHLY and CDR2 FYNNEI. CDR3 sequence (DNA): TGTGCCAGCAGAAAGGACAGATTGGAAAAACTGTTTTTT. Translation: CASRKDRLEKLFF.

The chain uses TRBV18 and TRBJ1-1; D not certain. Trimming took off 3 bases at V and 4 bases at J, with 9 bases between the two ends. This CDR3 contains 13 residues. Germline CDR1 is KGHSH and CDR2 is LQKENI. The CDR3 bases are TGTGCCAGCTCACCCGGGAGGGCCACTGAAGCTTTCTTT. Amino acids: CASSPGRATEAFF.

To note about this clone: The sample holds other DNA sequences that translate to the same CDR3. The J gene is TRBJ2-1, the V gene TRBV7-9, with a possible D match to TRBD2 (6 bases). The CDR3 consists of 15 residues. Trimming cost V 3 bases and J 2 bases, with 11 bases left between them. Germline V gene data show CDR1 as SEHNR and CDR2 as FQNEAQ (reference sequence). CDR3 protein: CASSFRDLTYNEQFF. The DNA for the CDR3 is TGTGCCAGCAGCTTCCGGGACTTAACCTACAATGAGCAGTTCTTC. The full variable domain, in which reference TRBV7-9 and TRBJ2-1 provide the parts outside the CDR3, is DTGVSQNPRHKITKRGQNVTFRCDPISEHNRLYWYRQTLGQGPEFLTYFQNEAQLEKSRLLSDRFSAERPKGSFSTLEIQRTEQGDSAMYLCASSFRDLTYNEQFFGPGTRLTVL.

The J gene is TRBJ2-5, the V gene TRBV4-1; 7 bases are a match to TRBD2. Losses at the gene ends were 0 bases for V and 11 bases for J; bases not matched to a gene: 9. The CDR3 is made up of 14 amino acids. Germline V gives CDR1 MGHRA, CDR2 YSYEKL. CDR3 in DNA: TGCGCCAGCAGCCAAGATGGTATTCCGCGGGAGCAGTACTTC. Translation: CASSQDGIPREQYF.

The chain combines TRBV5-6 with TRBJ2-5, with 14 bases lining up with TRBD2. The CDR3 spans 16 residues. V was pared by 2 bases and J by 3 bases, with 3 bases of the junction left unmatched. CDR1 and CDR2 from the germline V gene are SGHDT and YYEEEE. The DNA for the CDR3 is TGTGCCAGCAGCTTCGGACTAGCGGGAGGCGAAGAGACCCAGTACTTC. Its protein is CASSFGLAGGEETQYF.

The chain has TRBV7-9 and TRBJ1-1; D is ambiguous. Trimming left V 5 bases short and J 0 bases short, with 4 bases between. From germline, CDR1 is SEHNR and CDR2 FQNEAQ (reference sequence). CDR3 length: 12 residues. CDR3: CASSPMNTEAFF. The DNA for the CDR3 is TGTGCCAGCAGCCCTATGAACACTGAAGCTTTCTTT.

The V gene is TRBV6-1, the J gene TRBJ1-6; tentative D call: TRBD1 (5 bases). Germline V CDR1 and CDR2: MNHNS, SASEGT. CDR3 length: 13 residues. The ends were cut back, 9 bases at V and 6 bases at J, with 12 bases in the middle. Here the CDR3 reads CASRETVNSPLHF. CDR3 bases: TGTGCCAGTCGCGAGACAGTTAATTCACCCCTCCACTTT.

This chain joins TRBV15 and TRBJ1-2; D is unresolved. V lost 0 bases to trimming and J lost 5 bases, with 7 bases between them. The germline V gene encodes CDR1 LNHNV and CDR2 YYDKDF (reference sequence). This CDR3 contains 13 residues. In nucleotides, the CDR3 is TGTGCCACCAGCAGAGAACAGCCATATGGCTACACCTTC. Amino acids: CATSREQPYGYTF.

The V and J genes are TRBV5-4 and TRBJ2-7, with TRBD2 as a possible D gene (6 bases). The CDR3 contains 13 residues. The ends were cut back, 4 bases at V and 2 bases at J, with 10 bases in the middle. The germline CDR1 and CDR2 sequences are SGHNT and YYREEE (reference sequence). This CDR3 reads CASSRGLAYEQYF. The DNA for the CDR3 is TGTGCCAGCAGCAGGGGACTCGCCTACGAGCAGTACTTC. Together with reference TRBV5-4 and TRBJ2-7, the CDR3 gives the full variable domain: ETGVTQSPTHLIKTRGQQVTLRCSSQSGHNTVSWYQQALGQGPQFIFQYYREEENGRGNFPPRFSGLQFPNYSSELNVNALELDDSALYLCASSRGLAYEQYFGPGTRLTVT.

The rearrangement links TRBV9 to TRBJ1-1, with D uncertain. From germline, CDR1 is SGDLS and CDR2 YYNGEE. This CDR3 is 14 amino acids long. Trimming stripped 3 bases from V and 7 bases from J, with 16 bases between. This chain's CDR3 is CASSDGGLLSEAFF. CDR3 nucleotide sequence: TGTGCCAGCAGCGATGGAGGACTGCTTAGTGAAGCTTTCTTT. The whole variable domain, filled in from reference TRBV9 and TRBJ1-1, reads DSGVTQTPKHLITATGQRVTLRCSPRSGDLSVYWYQQSLDQGLQFLIQYYNGEERAKGNILERFSAQQFPDLHSELNLSSLELGDSALYFCASSDGGLLSEAFFGQGTRLTVV.

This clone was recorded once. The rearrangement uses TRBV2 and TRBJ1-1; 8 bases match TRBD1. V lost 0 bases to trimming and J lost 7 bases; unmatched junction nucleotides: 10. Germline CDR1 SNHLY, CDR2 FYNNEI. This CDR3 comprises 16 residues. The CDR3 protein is CASSEASGQGKLEAFF. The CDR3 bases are TGTGCCAGCAGTGAAGCAAGTGGACAGGGTAAGCTTGAAGCTTTCTTT. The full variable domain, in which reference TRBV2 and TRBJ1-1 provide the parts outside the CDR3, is EPEVTQTPSHQVTQMGQEVILRCVPISNHLYFYWYRQILGQKVEFLVSFYNNEISEKSEIFDDQFSVERPDGSNFTLKIRSTKLEDSAMYFCASSEASGQGKLEAFFGQGTRLTVV.

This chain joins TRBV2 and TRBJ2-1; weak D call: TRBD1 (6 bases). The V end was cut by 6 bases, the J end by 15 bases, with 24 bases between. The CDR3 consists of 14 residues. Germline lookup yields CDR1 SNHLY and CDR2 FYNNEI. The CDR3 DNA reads TGTGCCAGCAGCCCGGGACACCGACTCGTGGGCGGGTTCTTC. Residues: CASSPGHRLVGGFF.

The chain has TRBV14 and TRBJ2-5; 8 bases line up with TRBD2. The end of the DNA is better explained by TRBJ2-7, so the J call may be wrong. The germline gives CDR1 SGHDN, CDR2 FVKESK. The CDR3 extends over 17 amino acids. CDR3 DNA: TGTGCCAGCAGCCGATATGTAACGGGAGGGGCCCTAGGCGAGCAGTACTTC. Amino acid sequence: CASSRYVTGGALGEQYF.

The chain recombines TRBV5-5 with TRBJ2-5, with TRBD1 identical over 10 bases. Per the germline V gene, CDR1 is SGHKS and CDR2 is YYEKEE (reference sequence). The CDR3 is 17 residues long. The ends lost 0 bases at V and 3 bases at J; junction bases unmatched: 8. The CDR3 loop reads CASSLGFRQGAKETQYF. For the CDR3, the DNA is TGTGCCAGCAGCTTGGGATTTCGACAGGGGGCGAAAGAGACCCAGTACTTC. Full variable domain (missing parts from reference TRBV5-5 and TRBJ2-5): DAGVTQSPTHLIKTRGQQVTLRCSPISGHKSVSWYQQVLGQGPQFIFQYYEKEERGRGNFPDRFSARQFPNYSSELNVNALLLGDSALYLCASSLGFRQGAKETQYFGPGTRLLVL.

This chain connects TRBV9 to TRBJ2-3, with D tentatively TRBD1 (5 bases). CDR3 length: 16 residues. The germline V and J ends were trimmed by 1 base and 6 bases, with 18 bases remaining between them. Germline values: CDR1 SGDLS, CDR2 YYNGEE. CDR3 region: CASSVTGQGLSDTQYF. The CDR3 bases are TGTGCCAGCAGCGTAACCGGTCAGGGTTTATCTGATACGCAGTATTTT.

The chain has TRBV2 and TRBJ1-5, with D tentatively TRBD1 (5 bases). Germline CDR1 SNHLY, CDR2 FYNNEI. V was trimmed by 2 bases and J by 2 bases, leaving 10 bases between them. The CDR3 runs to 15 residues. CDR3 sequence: CASSESRGRNQPQHF. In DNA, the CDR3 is TGTGCCAGCAGTGAAAGTAGGGGCCGCAATCAGCCCCAGCATTTT.

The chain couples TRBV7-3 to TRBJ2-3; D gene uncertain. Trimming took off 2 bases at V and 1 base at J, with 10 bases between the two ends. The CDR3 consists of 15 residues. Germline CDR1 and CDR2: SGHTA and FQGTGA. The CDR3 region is CASSLGHLGTDTQYF. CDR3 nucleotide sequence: TGTGCCAGCAGCTTAGGGCATCTCGGCACAGATACGCAGTATTTT.

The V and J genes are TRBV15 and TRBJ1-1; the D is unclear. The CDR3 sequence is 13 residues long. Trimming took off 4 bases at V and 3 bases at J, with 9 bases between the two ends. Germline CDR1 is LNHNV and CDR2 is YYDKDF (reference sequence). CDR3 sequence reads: CATSIRSDTEAFF. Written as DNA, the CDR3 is TGTGCCACCAGCATAAGAAGCGACACTGAAGCTTTCTTT.

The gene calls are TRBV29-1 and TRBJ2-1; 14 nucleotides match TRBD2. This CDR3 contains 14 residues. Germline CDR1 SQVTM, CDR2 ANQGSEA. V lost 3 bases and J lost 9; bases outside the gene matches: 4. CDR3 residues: CSVEGLAGVGEQFF. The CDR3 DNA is TGCAGCGTTGAGGGACTAGCGGGAGTTGGTGAGCAGTTCTTC.

This CDR3 reads CASSQASSLPSEQFF. CDR3 nucleotide sequence: TGTGCCAGCAGCCAAGCATCTTCCTTACCGAGTGAGCAGTTCTTC. The rearrangement joins TRBV4-2 to TRBJ2-1; no clear D gene. Trimming shortened V by 1 base and J by 9 bases, and 16 bases separated the two germline ends. Germline assignment: CDR1 LGHNA and CDR2 YNFKEQ. The CDR3 length is 15 residues.

This chain's CDR3 is CASTWGGARAGELFF. The CDR3 DNA follows: TGTGCCAGCACATGGGGGGGGGCCCGGGCCGGGGAGCTGTTTTTT. The gene calls are TRBV28 and TRBJ2-2; D is perhaps TRBD2 (7 bases). Germline CDR1 reads MDHEN; CDR2 reads SYDVKM. CDR3 length: 15 amino acids. The germline V and J ends were trimmed by 7 bases and 6 bases, with 18 bases remaining between them.

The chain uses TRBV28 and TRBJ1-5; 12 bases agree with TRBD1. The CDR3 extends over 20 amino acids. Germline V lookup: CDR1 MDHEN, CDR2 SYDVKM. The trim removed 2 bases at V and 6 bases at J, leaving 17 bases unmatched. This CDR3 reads CASSLLLAGTGGAGSQPQHF. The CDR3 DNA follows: TGTGCCAGCAGTTTACTACTAGCGGGGACAGGGGGCGCGGGTAGTCAGCCCCAGCATTTT. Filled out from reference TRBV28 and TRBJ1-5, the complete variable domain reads DVKVTQSSRYLVKRTGEKVFLECVQDMDHENMFWYRQDPGLGLRLIYFSYDVKMKEKGDIPEGYSVSREKKERFSLILESASTNQTSMYLCASSLLLAGTGGAGSQPQHFGDGTRLSIL.

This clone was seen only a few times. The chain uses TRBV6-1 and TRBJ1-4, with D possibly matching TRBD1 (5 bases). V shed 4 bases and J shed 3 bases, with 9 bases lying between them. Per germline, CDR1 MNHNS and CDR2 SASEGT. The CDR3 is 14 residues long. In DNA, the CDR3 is TGTGCCAGCAGTGTTACAGGCGCTAATGAAAAACTGTTTTTT. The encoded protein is CASSVTGANEKLFF.

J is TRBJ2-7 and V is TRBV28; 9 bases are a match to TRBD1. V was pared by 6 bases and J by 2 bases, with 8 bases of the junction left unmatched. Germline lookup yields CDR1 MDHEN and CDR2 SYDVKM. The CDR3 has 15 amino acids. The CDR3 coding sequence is TGTGCCAGCAGAAGAAGAGGGACAGGGACCTACGAGCAGTACTTC. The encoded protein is CASRRRGTGTYEQYF.